The 25 T cell receptor beta chains reported below all come from one sample, sequenced in a study of shared clonotypes between healthy human individuals (dated by TCRdb to 2020 to 2022). To prepare the library, the immunoSEQ multiplex PCR assay was applied. Sourced from immuneACCESS, this table was stored by TCRdb with only in-frame sequences that have V and J called. A share of the clones is absent; for the studies checked, an unresolved V gene accounts for under half, and the remainder has no known explanation. Across this sample there are fewer than 1.4 million clones, with 70% to 80% seen only once. 0.61% of the sample is taken by the ten largest. Sequencing was carried out using memory CD4+ T cells from PBMCs. The cell subset or site label for this specimen denotes: CD45RA-negative fraction. These receptors all stem from a man between 18 and 29 years old in good health. Some clones in this sample may be carry-over from other donors' samples.

The chain uses TRBV14 and TRBJ2-5; 7 nucleotides agree with TRBD2. Losses at the gene ends were 0 bases for V and 2 bases for J; bases not matched to a gene: 15. Germline V CDR1 and CDR2: SGHDN, FVKESK. This CDR3 is 19 amino acids long. CDR3 residues: CASSQDLGWASGEQETQYF. The CDR3 nucleotides read TGTGCCAGCAGCCAAGATCTAGGTTGGGCTAGCGGAGAACAAGAGACCCAGTACTTC.

The chain has TRBV6-1 and TRBJ2-7, with no clear D. The CDR3 extends over 14 amino acids. Trimming shortened V by 0 bases and J by 9 bases, and 15 bases separated the two germline ends. Germline CDR1 is MNHNS and CDR2 is SASEGT. The CDR3 is CASSEAGILDRQYF. The CDR3 DNA sequence: TGTGCCAGCAGTGAAGCGGGAATACTTGATAGGCAGTACTTC.

The J gene is TRBJ2-1, the V gene TRBV28; TRBD2 might be the D (6 bases). From germline, CDR1 is MDHEN and CDR2 SYDVKM. This CDR3 is built from 14 residues. V lost 5 bases and J lost 7, with 15 bases in between. As DNA, the CDR3 is TGTGCCAGCAGTAGGCCCGGGGGTTTGAATGAGCAGTTCTTC. Its translation: CASSRPGGLNEQFF.

The rearrangement uses TRBV27 and TRBJ2-1, with a possible D match to TRBD2 (7 bases). The germline V gene encodes CDR1 MNHEY and CDR2 SMNVEV (reference sequence). The CDR3 has 12 residues. V was trimmed by 6 bases and J by 10 bases, leaving 13 bases between them. CDR3 sequence reads: CASRTGGGEQFF. CDR3 DNA: TGTGCCAGCAGGACAGGCGGGGGCGAGCAGTTCTTC.

This clone was found once. The chain links TRBV18 to TRBJ2-7; 9 bases fit TRBD1. The CDR3 covers 15 residues. V shed 3 bases and J 6 bases; nucleotides not matched to a gene: 9. Germline assignment: CDR1 KGHSH and CDR2 LQKENI. CDR3: CASSPQGTGFLEQYF. The DNA of the CDR3 is TGTGCCAGCTCACCTCAGGGGACAGGGTTCCTCGAGCAGTACTTC.

The rearrangement joins TRBV11-2 to TRBJ2-2; D is perhaps TRBD2 (6 bases). The V end was cut by 5 bases, the J end by 7 bases, with 14 bases between. There are 14 residues in the CDR3. Germline CDR1 and CDR2: SGHAT and FQNNGV. In DNA form, the CDR3 reads TGTGCCAGCAGCACTAGCCGGAGACTCGGGGAGCTGTTTTTT. This gives the protein CASSTSRRLGELFF.

This rearrangement joins TRBV28 to TRBJ2-5, with a tentative D call TRBD2 (6 bases). The CDR3 runs to 16 residues. Germline CDR1 reads MDHEN; CDR2 reads SYDVKM. Trimming stripped 5 bases from V and 5 bases from J, with 21 bases between. CDR3 DNA sequence: TGTGCCAGCAGTCCCCCTTGGACTAACTGGTTCGAGACCCAGTACTTC. It codes for CASSPPWTNWFETQYF.

This clone was detected only a few times. The rearrangement links TRBV28 to TRBJ2-1, with 11 bases lining up with TRBD2. Trimming at V came to 9 bases and at J to 15 bases, leaving 10 bases not matched to a gene. CDR3 length: 12 amino acids. Germline loops: CDR1 MDHEN, CDR2 SYDVKM. CDR3 bases: TGTGCCAGTAAATTACTAGCGGGAGAGGTGTTCTTC. Protein product: CASKLLAGEVFF. The full variable domain, in which reference TRBV28 and TRBJ2-1 provide the parts outside the CDR3, is DVKVTQSSRYLVKRTGEKVFLECVQDMDHENMFWYRQDPGLGLRLIYFSYDVKMKEKGDIPEGYSVSREKKERFSLILESASTNQTSMYLCASKLLAGEVFFGPGTRLTVL.

Concerning this clone itself: Sequence at one end of the junction differs from germline and may be a read error. V is TRBV10-3 and J is TRBJ2-7, with D tentatively TRBD2 (5 bases). The length of the CDR3 is 12 residues. Germline V CDR1 and CDR2: ENHRY, SYGVKD. CDR3 region: CAIKTLASVVDF. The CDR3 DNA reads as TGTGCCATCAAAACCTTAGCGTCGGTGGTTGACTTC.

The chain employs TRBV6-1 and TRBJ1-5; D is undetermined. This CDR3 is 16 amino acids long. Germline V gene lookup returns CDR1 MNHNS and CDR2 SASEGT. V was shortened by 4 bases and J by 9 bases, with 22 bases between the two germline ends. CDR3 sequence reads: CASSAGPGPGHGPQHF. CDR3 coding DNA: TGTGCCAGCAGTGCCGGTCCGGGCCCCGGCCATGGGCCCCAGCATTTT.

This clone has more than one count but fewer than ten. The chain has TRBV29-1 and TRBJ1-1; 8 nucleotides match TRBD1. V gave up 7 bases and J gave up 4 bases; unmatched junction bases: 8. The CDR3 contains 13 residues. CDR1 and CDR2 (germline): SQVTM, ANQGSEA. The CDR3 nucleotides read TGCAGCGCAGCGGACAGGGCGGGCACTGAAGCTTTCTTT. Translated, it gives CSAADRAGTEAFF.

This clone has only one observation. This chain joins TRBV11-1 and TRBJ2-5, with D hard to call. The CDR3 covers 15 residues. The V gene's germline CDR1 is SGHAT and CDR2 FQDESV (reference sequence). V was trimmed by 2 bases and J by 6 bases, leaving 16 bases between them. CDR3 bases: TGTGCCAGCAGCTTATTAAGCACAGAAACCCAGACCCAGTACTTC. Encoded protein: CASSLLSTETQTQYF.

The rearrangement links TRBV5-1 to TRBJ1-5; D remains unclear. The CDR3 contains 14 residues. Trimming pared 4 bases from V and 1 base from J, leaving 9 bases between. CDR1 is SGHRS, CDR2 YFSETQ, per germline. In DNA form, the CDR3 reads TGCGCCAGCAGCGTCGAAGGAAGCAATCAGCCCCAGCATTTT. Translating gives CASSVEGSNQPQHF.

The rearrangement uses TRBV4-2 and TRBJ1-3; D not resolved. Germline values: CDR1 LGHNA, CDR2 YNFKEQ. Trimming cost V 0 bases and J 4 bases, with 16 bases left between them. This CDR3 has 17 residues. In DNA, the CDR3 is TGTGCCAGCAGCCAAGATAGGTCGGGAATAGGGGGAAACACCATATATTTT. Its translation: CASSQDRSGIGGNTIYF.

The chain has TRBV14 and TRBJ2-1; possible D gene TRBD2, 7 bases. This CDR3 is 18 amino acids long. CDR1 and CDR2 (germline): SGHDN, FVKESK. V was clipped by 0 bases and J by 0 bases, with 15 bases between them. The CDR3 region has the DNA TGTGCCAGCAGCCAAGATGTAGGGGGGAGGGCCTCCTACAATGAGCAGTTCTTC. Its protein product is CASSQDVGGRASYNEQFF.

This sequence joins TRBV27 and TRBJ1-1; D unclear. The CDR3 totals 14 residues. Trimming took off 3 bases at V and 4 bases at J, with 12 bases between the two ends. The germline V gene has CDR1 MNHEY and CDR2 SMNVEV (reference sequence). CDR3 region: CASSLVSRITEAFF. In nucleotides, the CDR3 is TGTGCCAGCAGTTTGGTCTCGAGGATCACTGAAGCTTTCTTT.

The rearrangement uses TRBV28 and TRBJ1-2; TRBD1 matches at 7 bases. This CDR3 has 13 residues. The ends lost 2 bases at V and 9 bases at J; junction bases unmatched: 6. The germline V gene has CDR1 MDHEN and CDR2 SYDVKM. The DNA for the CDR3 is TGTGCCAGCAGTTTAGAACAGGGGTTACGCTACACCTTC. Translating it yields CASSLEQGLRYTF.

This chain links TRBV11-1 with TRBJ2-7; 9 bases fit TRBD1. Germline-derived CDR1 and CDR2 are SGHAT and FQDESV (reference sequence). CDR3 size: 18 residues. Losses at the gene ends were 2 bases for V and 2 bases for J; bases not matched to a gene: 13. CDR3 nucleotides: TGTGCCAGCAGCTTACGGTTGACGGGACAGGGCTATCCCTACGAGCAGTACTTC. Its protein product is CASSLRLTGQGYPYEQYF.

The V gene is TRBV5-6, the J gene TRBJ1-4; D ambiguous. The CDR3 is 15 amino acids. CDR1 is SGHDT and CDR2 is YYEEEE in the germline V gene. V was cut by 4 bases and J by 7 bases, with 17 bases left in between. Here the CDR3 reads CASSQEARSSEKLFF. CDR3 nucleotides: TGTGCCAGCAGCCAGGAAGCCCGCTCATCTGAAAAACTGTTTTTT.

The chain uses TRBV14 and TRBJ2-1, with 8 bases matching TRBD2. Germline V gives CDR1 SGHDN, CDR2 FVKESK. The J segment lost 6 bases and the V segment lost 2 bases, leaving 3 bases of the junction unmatched. This CDR3 has 14 residues. CDR3 nucleotide sequence: TGTGCCAGCAGCCAACGACTAGCGATCAATGAGCAGTTCTTC. This encodes CASSQRLAINEQFF.

This chain connects TRBV29-1 to TRBJ1-1, with TRBD1 matching 12 bases. This CDR3 is 17 amino acids long. V trimming: 0 bases; J trimming: 4 bases; junction bases outside the gene matches: 9. Germline V CDR1 and CDR2: SQVTM, ANQGSEA. In DNA form, the CDR3 reads TGCAGCGTTGAAGATCGGGGGACAGGGGGCGCGGGCACTGAAGCTTTCTTT. It is translated as CSVEDRGTGGAGTEAFF. Complete variable domain (other parts from reference TRBV29-1 and TRBJ1-1): SAVISQKPSRDICQRGTSLTIQCQVDSQVTMMFWYRQQPGQSLTLIATANQGSEATYESGFVIDKFPISRPNLTFSTLTVSNMSPEDSSIYLCSVEDRGTGGAGTEAFFGQGTRLTVV.

This CDR3 is CSVYQAHSGNTIYF. In DNA form, the CDR3 reads TGCAGCGTTTACCAGGCTCATTCTGGAAACACCATATATTTT. The chain has TRBV29-1 and TRBJ1-3; D is unresolved. The CDR3 runs to 14 residues. The germline V gene has CDR1 SQVTM and CDR2 ANQGSEA. Trimming left V 5 bases short and J 1 base short, with 12 bases between.

The V and J genes are TRBV2 and TRBJ2-5, with TRBD1 as a possible D gene (7 bases). The CDR3 totals 15 residues. Germline V gives CDR1 SNHLY, CDR2 FYNNEI. The germline V and J ends were trimmed by 6 bases and 1 base, with 15 bases remaining between them. In DNA, the CDR3 is TGTGCCAGCAGCTTAAACAGGGGAGGCCAAGAGACCCAGTACTTC. Protein: CASSLNRGGQETQYF.

This clone was recorded a few times. The J gene is TRBJ2-7, the V gene TRBV11-2; D is possibly TRBD2 (5 bases). Germline V CDR1 and CDR2: SGHAT, FQNNGV. V gave up 1 base and J gave up 7 bases, with 14 bases separating them. CDR3 length: 14 amino acids. The CDR3 loop is CASSLGLATGEQYF. For the CDR3, the DNA is TGTGCCAGCAGCTTAGGCCTAGCAACTGGAGAGCAGTACTTC.

This sequence joins TRBV28 and TRBJ2-3, with a possible D match to TRBD1 (6 bases). The germline V and J ends were trimmed by 9 bases and 2 bases, with 15 bases remaining between them. From germline, CDR1 is MDHEN and CDR2 SYDVKM. This CDR3 contains 14 residues. The CDR3: CASSRVGATDTQYF. CDR3 bases: TGTGCCAGTAGCAGGGTGGGGGCCACAGATACGCAGTATTTT.